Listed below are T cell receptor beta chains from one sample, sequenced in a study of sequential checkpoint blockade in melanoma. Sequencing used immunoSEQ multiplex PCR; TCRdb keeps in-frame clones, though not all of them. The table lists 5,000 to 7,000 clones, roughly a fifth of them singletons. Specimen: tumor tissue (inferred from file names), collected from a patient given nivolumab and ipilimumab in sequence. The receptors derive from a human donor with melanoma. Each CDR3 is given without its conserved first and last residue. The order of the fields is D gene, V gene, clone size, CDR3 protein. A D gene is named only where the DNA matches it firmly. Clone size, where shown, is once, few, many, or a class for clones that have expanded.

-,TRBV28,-,ASSLTRSGEQY
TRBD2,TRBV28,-,ASHSPLLTSGTADTQY
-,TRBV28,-,ASRTGDYGYT
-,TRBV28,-,ASSLFPGNTIY
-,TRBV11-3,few,ASSRPGSGNTGELF
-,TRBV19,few,ASSIEHLNQPQH
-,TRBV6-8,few,ASSGPGANVLT
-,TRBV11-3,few,ASSPSRGAPWNTIY
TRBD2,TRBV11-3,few,ASSSGTSEADTQY
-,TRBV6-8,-,AVQAQGVNTGELF
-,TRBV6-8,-,ASSTGTTYMNTEAF
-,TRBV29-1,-,SVVVAEGTDTQY
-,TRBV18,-,ASSPPKSSAYNEQF
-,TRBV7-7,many,ASSLGTAGTETQY
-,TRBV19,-,ASSTPPRVTGYT
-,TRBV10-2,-,ASRWGRYNEQF
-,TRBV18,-,ASSSGVGETQY
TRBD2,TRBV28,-,ASSFSGRSLKTQY
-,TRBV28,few,ASSAYPRAGWRNEQY
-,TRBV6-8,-,ASTVQAGGGYT
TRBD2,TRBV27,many,ASSFRPFPGARGLAGAPYEQY
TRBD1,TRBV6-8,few,ASSAGTGRTDTQY
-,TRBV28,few,ASSSSWGGGEQY
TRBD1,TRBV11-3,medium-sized,ASTQGGQGDAGELF
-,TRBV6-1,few,ASSEVSGTYNEQF
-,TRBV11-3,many,ASSSDYGIGETQY
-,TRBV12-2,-,ASRFRPGQTTPSGANVLT
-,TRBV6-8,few,ASSQQGFGYT
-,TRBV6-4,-,ASSEDGESSYEQY
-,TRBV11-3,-,ASSSYSDRYNEQF
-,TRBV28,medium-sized,ASSANSLGVKNIQY
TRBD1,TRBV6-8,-,ASSSPRGLYNEQF
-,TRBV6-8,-,AIGDGNNEKLF
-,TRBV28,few,ASRAQGLGPEAF
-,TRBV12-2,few,ATTDRQGQGTEAF
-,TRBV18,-,ASSPTAYTGELF
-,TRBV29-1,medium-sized,SAWTGNSNQPQH
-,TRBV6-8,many,ASTDILRNPQH
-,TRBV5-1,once,ASSSSSDSYEQY
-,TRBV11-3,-,ASSFSGGPYNEQF
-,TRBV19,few,ASRTTGPSGWNQPQH
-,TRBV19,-,ASSFGPSSYEQY
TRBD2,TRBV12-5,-,ASGDPRTSGSLREQF
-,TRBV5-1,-,ASSLDPRAYEQY
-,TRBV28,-,ASSFSVAYEQY
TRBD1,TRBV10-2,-,ASSGLGQGRYEQF
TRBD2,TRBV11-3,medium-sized,ASSFTSGGDNEQF
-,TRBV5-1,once,ASSSDAPGNTEAF
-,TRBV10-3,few,AISESTWRAYEQY